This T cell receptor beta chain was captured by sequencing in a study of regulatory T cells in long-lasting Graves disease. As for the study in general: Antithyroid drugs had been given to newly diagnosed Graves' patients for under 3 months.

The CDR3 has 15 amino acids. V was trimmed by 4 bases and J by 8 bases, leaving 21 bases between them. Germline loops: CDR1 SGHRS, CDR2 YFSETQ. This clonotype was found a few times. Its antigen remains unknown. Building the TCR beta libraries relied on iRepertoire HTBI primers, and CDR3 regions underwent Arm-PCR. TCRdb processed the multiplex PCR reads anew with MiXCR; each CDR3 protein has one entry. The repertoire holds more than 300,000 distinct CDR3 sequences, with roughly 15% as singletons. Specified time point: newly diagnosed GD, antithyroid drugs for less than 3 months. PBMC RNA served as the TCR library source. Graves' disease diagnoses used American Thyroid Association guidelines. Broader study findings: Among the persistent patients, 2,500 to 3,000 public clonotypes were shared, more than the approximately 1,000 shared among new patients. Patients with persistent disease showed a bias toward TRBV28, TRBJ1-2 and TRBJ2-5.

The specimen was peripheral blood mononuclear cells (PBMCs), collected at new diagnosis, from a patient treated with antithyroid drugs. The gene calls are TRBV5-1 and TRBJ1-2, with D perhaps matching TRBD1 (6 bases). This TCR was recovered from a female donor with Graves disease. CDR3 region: CASSQIMGHLRGYTF. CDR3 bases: TGCGCCAGCAGCCAGATTATGGGACATTTAAGGGGCTACACCTTC.